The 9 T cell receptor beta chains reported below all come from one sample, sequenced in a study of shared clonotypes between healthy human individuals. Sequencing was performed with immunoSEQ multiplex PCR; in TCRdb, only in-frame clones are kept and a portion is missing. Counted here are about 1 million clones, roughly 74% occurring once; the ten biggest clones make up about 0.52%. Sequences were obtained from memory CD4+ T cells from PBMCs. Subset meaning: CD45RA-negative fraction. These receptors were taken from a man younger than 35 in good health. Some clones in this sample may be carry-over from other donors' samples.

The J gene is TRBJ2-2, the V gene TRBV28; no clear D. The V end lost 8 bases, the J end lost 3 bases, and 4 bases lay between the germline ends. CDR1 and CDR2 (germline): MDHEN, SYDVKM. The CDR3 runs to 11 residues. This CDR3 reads CASWHTGELFF. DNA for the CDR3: TGTGCCAGCTGGCACACCGGGGAGCTGTTTTTT.

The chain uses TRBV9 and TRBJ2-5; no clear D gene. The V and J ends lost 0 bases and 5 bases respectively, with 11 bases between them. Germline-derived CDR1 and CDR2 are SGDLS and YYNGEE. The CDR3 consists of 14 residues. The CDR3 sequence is CASSVDNIRETQYF. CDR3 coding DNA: TGTGCCAGCAGCGTAGACAACATTCGGGAGACCCAGTACTTC.

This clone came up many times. The CDR3 region has the DNA TGTGCCAGCAGCTTGGACCTCAGTAAGGGACAAGAGACCCAGTACTTC. Encoded protein: CASSLDLSKGQETQYF. The V gene is TRBV5-6, the J gene TRBJ2-5; D gene uncertain. The germline CDR1 and CDR2 sequences are SGHDT and YYEEEE. Trimming cost V 0 bases and J 2 bases, with 14 bases left between them. The CDR3 has 16 residues.

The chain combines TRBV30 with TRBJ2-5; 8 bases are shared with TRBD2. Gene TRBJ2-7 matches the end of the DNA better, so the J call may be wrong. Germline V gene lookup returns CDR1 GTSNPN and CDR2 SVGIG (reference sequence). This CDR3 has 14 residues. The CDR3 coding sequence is TGTGCCTGGAAACCACTAGCGGCTACCTACGAGCAGTACTTC. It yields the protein CAWKPLAATYEQYF.

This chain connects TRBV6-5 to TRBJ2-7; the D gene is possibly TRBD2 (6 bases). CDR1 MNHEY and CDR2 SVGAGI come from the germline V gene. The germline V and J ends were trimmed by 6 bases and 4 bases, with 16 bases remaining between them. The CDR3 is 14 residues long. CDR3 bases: TGTGCCAGCAGCCGTGCTCCGGCGGGATACGAGCAGTACTTC. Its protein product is CASSRAPAGYEQYF.

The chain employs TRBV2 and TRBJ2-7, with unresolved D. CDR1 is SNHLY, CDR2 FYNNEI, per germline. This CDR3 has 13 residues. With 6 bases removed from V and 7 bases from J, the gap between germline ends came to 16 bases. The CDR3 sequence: CASRSGSLAEQYF. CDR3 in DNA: TGTGCCAGCAGGTCCGGAAGCCTGGCGGAGCAGTACTTC.

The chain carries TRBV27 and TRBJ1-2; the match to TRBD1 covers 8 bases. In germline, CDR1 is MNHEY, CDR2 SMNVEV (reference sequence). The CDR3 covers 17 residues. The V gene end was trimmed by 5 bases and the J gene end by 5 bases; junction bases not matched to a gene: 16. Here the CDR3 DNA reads TGTGCCAGCAGTCCCTCCTACCAGGGGGCAGTGGGGTATGGCTACACCTTC. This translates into CASSPSYQGAVGYGYTF.

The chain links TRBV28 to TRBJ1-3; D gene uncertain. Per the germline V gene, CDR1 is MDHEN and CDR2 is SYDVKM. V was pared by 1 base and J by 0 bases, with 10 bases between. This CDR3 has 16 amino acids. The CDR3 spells CASSLLGSRSGNTIYF. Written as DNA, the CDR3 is TGTGCCAGCAGTTTATTAGGCTCTCGCTCTGGAAACACCATATATTTT.

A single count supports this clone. The CDR3 here is CASSYIVDRTYEQYF. DNA of the CDR3: TGTGCCAGCAGCTATATTGTGGACAGAACCTACGAGCAGTACTTC. The J gene is TRBJ2-7, the V gene TRBV7-2; maybe TRBD1 (6 bases). Germline V gives CDR1 SGHTA, CDR2 FQGNSA. The ends were cut back, 4 bases at V and 2 bases at J, with 15 bases in the middle. The CDR3 extends over 15 amino acids.